This section outlines one TCR beta chain sequence together with its context. The antigen is undetermined. This sample stems from a study of cytomegalovirus exposure and HLA in healthy donors. Study background: Caucasian-associated ancestry cluster membership applied to approximately 81% of around 400 genotyped donors. Notes on the study in general: Usually a TCR sequence was rare, but some public TCRs were found in many donors. Follow-up analysis later connected one missense variant in DCLRE1C with trimming of TCR beta V- and J-genes.

In the PCR, 60 Vbeta and 13 Jbeta primers were used. Only in-frame clones appear in the TCRdb table, and some are missing; sequencing was by immunoSEQ multiplex PCR. The table records roughly 290,000 clones, over 85% of them present only once. The ends were cut back, 7 bases at V and 0 bases at J, with 12 bases in the middle. The germline V gene has CDR1 LNHDA and CDR2 SQIVND (reference sequence). The CDR3 covers 14 residues. The sample was PBMCs. The clonotype comes from a woman aged 18-29 years in good health and CMV-seronegative. V and J are TRBV19 and TRBJ1-1; D is uncertain. The chain's CDR3 is CASTPGGMNTEAFF. The CDR3 region has the DNA TGTGCCAGTACCCCCGGTGGTATGAACACTGAAGCTTTCTTT.